Here is one T cell receptor beta chain with its context. Antigen specificity is unknown. Using immunoSEQ multiplex PCR, the repertoire was profiled, and TCRdb retains in-frame clones only, with some absent. Among around 140,000 clones, roughly 90% were seen once, and the ten largest hold roughly 3%. This entry belongs to a study of T cell responses to AZD1222 COVID-19 vaccine. Notes on the study in general: As reported, nearly half of all spike-specific TCRs target variant regions that are unmutated.

The germline CDR1 and CDR2 sequences are SGHTA and FQGNSA. This CDR3 spans 15 amino acids. V was clipped by 1 base and J by 1 base, with 11 bases between them. The sequence was collected from an adult who received the AZD1222 COVID-19 vaccine. The V and J genes are TRBV7-2 and TRBJ2-7; D is uncertain. The sample consisted of peripheral blood, taken 28 days after the second AZD1222 dose. The CDR3 region has the DNA TGTGCCAGCAGCTTAGGAGGTGGGAAATCCTACGAGCAGTACTTC. Translation: CASSLGGGKSYEQYF.